The clone carrying this T cell receptor (beta chain) was picked up one time. Its antigen is not identified. The junction departs from the called germline gene at one end, perhaps through a read error. This specimen belongs to a study of regulatory T cells in long-lasting Graves disease. For the study at large: Persistent Graves' disease meant over 5 years of antithyroid drugs with positive TSH receptor antibodies. Points from the study as a whole: There were preferences for TRBV28, TRBJ1-2 and TRBJ2-5 in persistent disease.

Time point specified: persistent/refractory GD, antithyroid drugs over 5 years with positive TRAb. PBMC-extracted RNA yielded the TCR library. Through Arm-PCR of CDR3 regions and iRepertoire HTBI primers, TCR beta libraries were built. MiXCR, applied by TCRdb to the multiplex PCR reads, yields one record per CDR3 protein. Among over 300,000 distinct CDR3 sequences listed, 20% were seen once. Germline V CDR1 and CDR2: MDHEN, SYDVKM. The CDR3 loop spans 13 amino acids. This sequence joins TRBV28 and TRBJ2-2; no reliable D call. The TCR was taken from a female donor with Graves disease. This material consisted of peripheral blood mononuclear cells (PBMCs), taken when the disease was refractory, from a patient treated with antithyroid drugs. The CDR3 protein is CASSLSDLGELFF. CDR3 DNA: TGTGCCAGCAGCTTATCAGACCTCGGGGAGCTGTTTTTT.